The 30 T cell receptor beta chains given below trace back to one sample, sequenced in a study of shared clonotypes between healthy human individuals. Clones were sequenced by immunoSEQ multiplex PCR, and TCRdb holds only the in-frame ones, with some missing. The sample lists 2 million to 2.5 million clones, roughly 94% occurring once. CD8 cells classed as naive were CD45RO-negative and positively selected for CCR7, excluding terminally differentiated effector memory CD45RA+ cells. Material: naive CD8+ T cells sorted from blood. The receptors derive from a man between 18 and 29 years old in good health.

This clone was seen only once. The chain joins TRBV5-6 to TRBJ2-7; no reliable D call. The CDR3 is 13 amino acids. Trimming stripped 0 bases from V and 6 bases from J, with 10 bases between. The germline CDR1 and CDR2 sequences are SGHDT and YYEEEE. In nucleotides, the CDR3 is TGTGCCAGCAGCTTGGGACCTAGTCCCGAGCAGTACTTC. This gives the protein CASSLGPSPEQYF.

Worth noting for this clone: The same CDR3 is also encoded by other DNA sequences in this sample. J is TRBJ2-1 and V is TRBV6-1, with D tentatively TRBD1 or TRBD2 (6 bases each). Germline values: CDR1 MNHNS, CDR2 SASEGT. V lost 3 bases to trimming and J lost 3 bases, with 9 bases between them. This CDR3 has 14 amino acids. The DNA for the CDR3 is TGTGCCAGCAGTGACCGGGGGCTCTACAATGAGCAGTTCTTC. Its translation is CASSDRGLYNEQFF.

The CDR3 sequence: CASSSTLADTQYF. The CDR3, as DNA: TGTGCCAGCAGCTCCACATTGGCAGATACGCAGTATTTT. The V gene is TRBV6-5, the J gene TRBJ2-3, with unresolved D. This CDR3 comprises 13 residues. V was cut by 6 bases and J by 4 bases, with 11 bases left in between. Germline V gene sequence: CDR1 MNHEY, CDR2 SVGAGI.

This sequence joins TRBV9 and TRBJ2-3; D not certain. In germline, CDR1 is SGDLS, CDR2 YYNGEE. The CDR3 consists of 14 residues. The ends were cut back, 4 bases at V and 1 base at J, with 10 bases in the middle. CDR3 DNA sequence: TGTGCCAGCAGCTTAAACAGCGGCACAGATACGCAGTATTTT. This sequence encodes CASSLNSGTDTQYF.

This clone was detected only a few times. V is TRBV6-5 and J is TRBJ1-2; D may be TRBD1 (5 bases). The CDR3 contains 14 residues. The V end was cut by 2 bases, the J end by 3 bases, with 10 bases between. Germline-derived CDR1 and CDR2 are MNHEY and SVGAGI. In nucleotides, the CDR3 is TGTGCCAGCAGTTACCGGGACGGCGACTATGGCTACACCTTC. As protein: CASSYRDGDYGYTF.

The rearrangement joins TRBV5-5 to TRBJ1-6, with TRBD1 matching 10 bases. The J segment lost 9 bases and the V segment lost 4 bases, leaving 7 bases of the junction unmatched. Germline assignment: CDR1 SGHKS and CDR2 YYEKEE (reference sequence). There are 15 residues in the CDR3. As DNA, the CDR3 is TGTGCCAGCAGCAAAACGACAGGGGGCGTTTCACCCCTCCACTTT. Residues: CASSKTTGGVSPLHF.

V gene TRBV9 combines with J gene TRBJ1-1; 10 bases agree with TRBD1. Germline lookup yields CDR1 SGDLS and CDR2 YYNGEE. V lost 3 bases, J lost 3 bases, and 5 bases stayed unmatched. CDR3 length equals 15 residues. In nucleotides, the CDR3 is TGTGCCAGCAGCGAGACAGGGGGCAAGGACACTGAAGCTTTCTTT. This encodes CASSETGGKDTEAFF.

This chain links TRBV30 with TRBJ2-3, with D possibly TRBD2 on 5 matching bases. V dropped 1 base and J dropped 6 bases, with 17 bases sitting between them. This CDR3 has 15 amino acids. In germline, CDR1 is GTSNPN, CDR2 SVGIG (reference sequence). The CDR3 spells CAWSELAVFGDTQYF. For the CDR3, the DNA is TGTGCCTGGAGTGAGCTAGCAGTTTTCGGGGATACGCAGTATTTT.

The gene calls are TRBV6-5 and TRBJ2-7, with a possible D match to TRBD2 (5 bases). Germline CDR1 and CDR2: MNHEY and SVGAGI. This CDR3 region has 14 residues. V gave up 6 bases and J gave up 7 bases, with 19 bases separating them. The CDR3 protein is CASSIAGPWEEQYF. The CDR3 DNA is TGTGCCAGCAGCATAGCCGGACCCTGGGAGGAGCAGTACTTC.

Concerning this clone itself: The conserved closing phenylalanine or tryptophan is absent in this CDR3, likely reflecting a read error. No DNA is shown, since the ends of the CDR3 on it are uncertain; the CDR3 is the one TCRdb lists. This chain joins TRBV29-1 and TRBJ2-7; the table names TRBD2, a call not compared with the DNA. Germline CDR1 is SQVTM and CDR2 is ANQGSEA. The CDR3 totals 10 residues, both ends included. CDR3 loop: CNPEIRETGG.

The rearrangement links TRBV27 to TRBJ2-7, with D perhaps given as TRBD1 or TRBD2 (5 bases each). Germline V gene lookup returns CDR1 MNHEY and CDR2 SMNVEV (reference sequence). V was cut by 3 bases and J by 1 base, with 10 bases left in between. The CDR3 totals 14 residues. The CDR3 DNA reads as TGTGCCAGCAGTTTCGGGACGCCTTCCTACGAGCAGTACTTC. The encoded protein is CASSFGTPSYEQYF.

The rearrangement links TRBV4-1 to TRBJ2-2, with 12 bases aligning to TRBD2. The trim removed 5 bases at V and 4 bases at J, leaving 2 bases unmatched. CDR1 and CDR2 from the germline V gene are MGHRA and YSYEKL. CDR3 length equals 15 residues. The CDR3 DNA reads TGCGCCAGCAGCATGACTAGCGGGGGCACCGGGGAGCTGTTTTTT. This codes for CASSMTSGGTGELFF.

A word on this clone: At the DNA level, this CDR3 is encoded by other sequences in the same sample as well. The chain recombines TRBV19 with TRBJ1-5, with no clear D. Trimming left V 3 bases short and J 0 bases short, with 9 bases between. The CDR3 totals 15 residues. CDR1 and CDR2 from the germline V gene are LNHDA and SQIVND (reference sequence). CDR3 region: CASSMGSYSNQPQHF. The CDR3 region has the DNA TGTGCCAGTAGTATGGGTAGTTATAGCAATCAGCCCCAGCATTTT.

V and J are TRBV7-9 and TRBJ1-2, with 7 bases lining up with TRBD1. Germline V gene sequence: CDR1 SEHNR, CDR2 FQNEAQ (reference sequence). V lost 4 bases, J lost 1 base, and 9 bases stayed unmatched. The CDR3 has 16 residues. The CDR3 loop is CASSSGTAFFNYGYTF. CDR3 in DNA: TGTGCCAGCAGCTCCGGGACAGCGTTTTTTAACTATGGCTACACCTTC. Full variable domain (remainder filled in from reference TRBV7-9 and TRBJ1-2): DTGVSQNPRHKITKRGQNVTFRCDPISEHNRLYWYRQTLGQGPEFLTYFQNEAQLEKSRLLSDRFSAERPKGSFSTLEIQRTEQGDSAMYLCASSSGTAFFNYGYTFGSGTRLTVV.

This rearrangement joins TRBV18 to TRBJ2-2; tentatively, D is TRBD2 (6 bases). The CDR3 length is 15 residues. Per the germline V gene, CDR1 is KGHSH and CDR2 is LQKENI. The V end was cut by 5 bases, the J end by 1 base, with 11 bases between. The CDR3 reads CASSWRDLNTGELFF. In nucleotides, the CDR3 is TGTGCCAGCTCATGGCGGGATCTGAACACCGGGGAGCTGTTTTTT.

The chain carries TRBV5-8 and TRBJ1-2, with D possibly matching TRBD1 (6 bases). The CDR3 spans 18 residues. V was trimmed by 4 bases and J by 0 bases, leaving 22 bases between them. The germline V gene has CDR1 SGHTS and CDR2 YDEGEE. The CDR3 is CASSLDWDTLLANYGYTF. CDR3 nucleotides: TGTGCCAGCAGCCTGGACTGGGACACCCTTTTAGCTAACTATGGCTACACCTTC.

CDR3 DNA sequence: TGTGCCAGCAGTTTATTCGACTCTTACAATGAGCAGTTCTTC. Translation: CASSLFDSYNEQFF. The chain has TRBV27 and TRBJ2-1; D not resolved. V gave up 1 base and J gave up 4 bases, with 8 bases separating them. This CDR3 spans 14 amino acids. Germline V gives CDR1 MNHEY, CDR2 SMNVEV (reference sequence).

This rearrangement joins TRBV5-6 to TRBJ1-3, with a possible D match to TRBD1 (5 bases). Germline CDR1 reads SGHDT; CDR2 reads YYEEEE. Trimming left V 0 bases short and J 0 bases short, with 19 bases between. The CDR3 extends over 19 amino acids. Here the CDR3 DNA reads TGTGCCAGCAGCTTGGAGGAGGGGAGACACCGATACTCTGGAAACACCATATATTTT. Its protein product is CASSLEEGRHRYSGNTIYF. Drawing the rest from reference TRBV5-6 and TRBJ1-3, the complete variable domain is DAGVTQSPTHLIKTRGQQVTLRCSPKSGHDTVSWYQQALGQGPQFIFQYYEEEERQRGNFPDRFSGHQFPNYSSELNVNALLLGDSALYLCASSLEEGRHRYSGNTIYFGEGSWLTVV.

This sequence joins TRBV29-1 and TRBJ2-3; TRBD1 matches at 7 bases. Germline V gives CDR1 SQVTM, CDR2 ANQGSEA. The CDR3 spans 16 residues. The ends lost 1 base at V and 4 bases at J; junction bases unmatched: 11. CDR3 in DNA: TGCAGCGTTGAAGGGGCGATTGAGGGGGCGGCAGATACGCAGTATTTT. This gives the protein CSVEGAIEGAADTQYF.

This chain connects TRBV7-3 to TRBJ2-1; 7 bases are shared with TRBD2. This CDR3 region has 15 residues. In germline, CDR1 is SGHTA, CDR2 FQGTGA. Trimming at V came to 5 bases and at J to 3 bases, leaving 7 bases not matched to a gene. CDR3 nucleotides: TGTGCCAGCAGCCCCTCGGGGGGTATCTACAATGAGCAGTTCTTC. Translating gives CASSPSGGIYNEQFF.

The rearrangement links TRBV27 to TRBJ2-1, with a possible D match to TRBD2 (6 bases). The CDR3 extends over 14 amino acids. Trimming removed 9 bases at V and 0 bases at J, with 12 bases between. Germline V gives CDR1 MNHEY, CDR2 SMNVEV (reference sequence). The CDR3 loop is CASASESSYNEQFF. The DNA of the CDR3 is TGTGCCAGTGCTAGCGAGAGCTCCTACAATGAGCAGTTCTTC.

V gene TRBV6-5 combines with J gene TRBJ1-2; weak D call: TRBD1 (6 bases). Per the germline V gene, CDR1 is MNHEY and CDR2 is SVGAGI. The V gene lost 2 bases and the J gene lost 4 bases, with 14 bases spanning the gap. The CDR3 is 15 residues long. The CDR3 region is CASSYTQQGIYGYTF. DNA of the CDR3: TGTGCCAGCAGTTACACCCAGCAGGGGATCTATGGCTACACCTTC.

This sequence joins TRBV27 and TRBJ2-1, with TRBD1 identical over 10 bases. CDR1 is MNHEY, CDR2 SMNVEV, per germline (reference sequence). With 0 bases clipped from V and 7 bases from J, the junction kept 3 bases outside the gene matches. This CDR3 comprises 15 residues. The CDR3 DNA sequence: TGTGCCAGCAGTTTATCGAGGACAGGGGGGAATGAGCAGTTCTTC. Protein: CASSLSRTGGNEQFF.

This chain connects TRBV18 to TRBJ2-3; TRBD1 aligns across 8 bases. CDR3 length: 16 residues. J lost 12 bases, V lost 3 bases, and 17 bases had no gene match. The germline gives CDR1 KGHSH, CDR2 LQKENI. The CDR3 coding sequence is TGTGCCAGCTCACCTAGTAACCACGACGGACAGGGACGACAGTATTTT. Its protein product is CASSPSNHDGQGRQYF.

This clone was found once. The V and J genes are TRBV6-1 and TRBJ2-7, with D possibly matching TRBD2 (5 bases). Per germline, CDR1 MNHNS and CDR2 SASEGT. Trimming took off 2 bases at V and 6 bases at J, with 14 bases between the two ends. The CDR3 is 14 residues long. DNA for the CDR3: TGTGCCAGCAGTGAAATCGCTAGCCCCGGCGAGCAGTACTTC. This encodes CASSEIASPGEQYF.

This chain joins TRBV7-2 and TRBJ2-2; 14 bases line up with TRBD2. The CDR3 is 17 residues long. V lost 3 bases to trimming and J lost 4 bases; unmatched junction nucleotides: 4. Germline V lookup: CDR1 SGHTA, CDR2 FQGNSA. The CDR3: CASSFWGTSGSTGELFF. DNA for the CDR3: TGTGCCAGCAGCTTTTGGGGGACTAGCGGGAGCACCGGGGAGCTGTTTTTT.

The genes are TRBV2 and TRBJ2-3; D is perhaps TRBD2 (6 bases). Germline V gene data show CDR1 as SNHLY and CDR2 as FYNNEI. The CDR3 loop spans 13 amino acids. The ends were cut back, 8 bases at V and 1 base at J, with 10 bases in the middle. Here the CDR3 DNA reads TGTGCCAGCCGGGGACTCGGCACAGATACGCAGTATTTT. The encoded protein is CASRGLGTDTQYF.

This chain connects TRBV27 to TRBJ2-2, with D possibly TRBD1 on 5 matching bases. V gave up 2 bases and J gave up 0 bases, with 7 bases separating them. This CDR3 comprises 15 residues. Looked up from germline, CDR1 is MNHEY and CDR2 is SMNVEV (reference sequence). CDR3 sequence reads: CASSLVGANTGELFF. The DNA of the CDR3 is TGTGCCAGCAGTTTAGTAGGGGCGAACACCGGGGAGCTGTTTTTT.

J is TRBJ2-1 and V is TRBV4-1, with D possibly being TRBD1 (5 bases). In germline, CDR1 is MGHRA, CDR2 YSYEKL. This CDR3 contains 18 residues. V lost 0 bases and J 0 bases, leaving 15 bases between the germline ends. The CDR3 DNA reads TGCGCCAGCAGCCAAGACTCTGGGGCGCCCAGCTCCTACAATGAGCAGTTCTTC. Residues: CASSQDSGAPSSYNEQFF.

The J gene is TRBJ1-2, the V gene TRBV27; weak D call: TRBD1 (6 bases). Germline CDR1 is MNHEY and CDR2 is SMNVEV (reference sequence). There are 14 residues in the CDR3. V was shortened by 5 bases and J by 3 bases, with 13 bases between the two germline ends. The CDR3, as DNA: TGTGCCAGCAGTGCTAACAGGGACCACTATGGCTACACCTTC. Encoded protein: CASSANRDHYGYTF.